The 32 T cell receptor beta chains below were found in one sample sequenced in a study of cytomegalovirus exposure and HLA in healthy donors. Use of 60 Vbeta and 13 Jbeta primers characterized the PCR. The method was immunoSEQ multiplex PCR; TCRdb's version includes in-frame clones alone and lacks a portion of them. The sample consists of about 100,000 clones, 60% to 80% of them appearing once. Source material: PBMCs. The source of these receptors is a man between 18 and 29 years old in good health and CMV-seronegative.

This chain connects TRBV6-1 to TRBJ1-5; 11 bases agree with TRBD1. CDR3 length: 15 residues. Germline-derived CDR1 and CDR2 are MNHNS and SASEGT. V gave up 5 bases and J gave up 4 bases; unmatched junction bases: 4. CDR3 residues: CASSSRDRGNQPQHF. CDR3 DNA: TGTGCCAGCAGTAGCCGGGACAGGGGGAATCAGCCCCAGCATTTT.

V and J are TRBV4-2 and TRBJ2-5; 12 bases fit TRBD2. The CDR3 has 17 amino acids. Trimming at V came to 3 bases and at J to 4 bases, leaving 9 bases not matched to a gene. The germline gives CDR1 LGHNA, CDR2 YNFKEQ. The CDR3 bases are TGTGCCAGCAGCCAGGCGACTAGCGGGGGCAATCTAGAGACCCAGTACTTC. Translating gives CASSQATSGGNLETQYF.

The chain couples TRBV15 to TRBJ1-4; 10 nucleotides align to TRBD1. The CDR3 has 16 residues. The V gene end was trimmed by 0 bases and the J gene end by 7 bases; junction bases not matched to a gene: 5. CDR1 and CDR2 (germline): LNHNV, YYDKDF (reference sequence). CDR3 nucleotides: TGTGCCACCAGCAGAGAGAGACAGGGGGCGAGTGAAAAACTGTTTTTT. Protein: CATSRERQGASEKLFF. Variable domain in full (rest from reference TRBV15 and TRBJ1-4): DAMVIQNPRYQVTQFGKPVTLSCSQTLNHNVMYWYQQKSSQAPKLLFHYYDKDFNNEADTPDNFQSRRPNTSFCFLDIRSPGLGDTAMYLCATSRERQGASEKLFFGSGTQLSVL.

This sequence joins TRBV6-1 and TRBJ2-5; D is undetermined. The DNA end favors TRBJ2-7, so the J call may be wrong. Germline CDR1 MNHNS, CDR2 SASEGT. This CDR3 contains 11 residues. This CDR3 is CASSTNYEQYF. In DNA form, the CDR3 reads TGTGCCAGCAGCACAAACTACGAGCAGTACTTC.

This rearrangement joins TRBV2 to TRBJ2-1; 9 bases align to TRBD1. The CDR3 extends over 14 amino acids. V gave up 6 bases and J gave up 6 bases; unmatched junction bases: 6. Germline V gene lookup returns CDR1 SNHLY and CDR2 FYNNEI. The DNA of the CDR3 is TGTGCCAGCAGGGTTGGGACAGGGAGCAATGAGCAGTTCTTC. Its translation is CASRVGTGSNEQFF.

This chain links TRBV5-8 with TRBJ1-1; D not resolved. The CDR3 has 14 amino acids. CDR1 is SGHTS and CDR2 is YDEGEE in the germline V gene. The germline V and J ends were trimmed by 4 bases and 1 base, with 11 bases remaining between them. The CDR3 spells CASSVPWANTEAFF. The DNA for the CDR3 is TGTGCCAGCAGCGTTCCGTGGGCGAACACTGAAGCTTTCTTT.

Here the CDR3 reads CASSLDRAGNSPLHF. For the CDR3, the DNA is TGTGCCAGCAGTCTAGACAGGGCCGGTAATTCACCCCTCCACTTT. The V gene is TRBV27, the J gene TRBJ1-6; 7 bases line up with TRBD1. Germline V gene lookup returns CDR1 MNHEY and CDR2 SMNVEV (reference sequence). V shed 5 bases and J 6 bases; nucleotides not matched to a gene: 7. There are 15 residues in the CDR3.

The rearrangement uses TRBV28 and TRBJ1-3; D gene ambiguous. V was cut by 2 bases and J by 0 bases, with 11 bases left in between. CDR1 is MDHEN, CDR2 SYDVKM, per germline. The CDR3 loop spans 16 amino acids. In DNA form, the CDR3 reads TGTGCCAGCAGTTTAGGTTCAGGCAACTCTGGAAACACCATATATTTT. Translating it yields CASSLGSGNSGNTIYF.

The chain employs TRBV14 and TRBJ2-7, with D maybe TRBD2 (6 bases). CDR3 length equals 15 residues. With 4 bases removed from V and 2 bases from J, the gap between germline ends came to 15 bases. The germline gives CDR1 SGHDN, CDR2 FVKESK. As DNA, the CDR3 is TGTGCCAGCAGCCTGTGGACGGGAGCCGCCTACGAGCAGTACTTC. It encodes CASSLWTGAAYEQYF.

The chain is built from TRBV19 and TRBJ2-2; 10 bases are shared with TRBD1. CDR1 is LNHDA, CDR2 SQIVND, per germline (reference sequence). CDR3 length equals 15 residues. V lost 8 bases and J lost 6; bases outside the gene matches: 9. The CDR3: CASLTGTGVSGELFF. CDR3 nucleotide sequence: TGTGCCAGTTTGACCGGGACAGGGGTCTCCGGGGAGCTGTTTTTT.

In DNA form, the CDR3 reads TGCAGCGTTGTCAGGGGCGAGAGTGGCTACACCTTC. This codes for CSVVRGESGYTF. The V and J genes are TRBV29-1 and TRBJ1-2; D possibly corresponds to TRBD1 (6 bases). Deletions cut 4 bases from V and 7 bases from J, with 13 bases between. Germline-derived CDR1 and CDR2 are SQVTM and ANQGSEA. CDR3 size: 12 residues.

This chain joins TRBV9 and TRBJ1-1; the D is unclear. There are 15 residues in the CDR3. The V end lost 4 bases, the J end lost 2 bases, and 15 bases lay between the germline ends. Germline values: CDR1 SGDLS, CDR2 YYNGEE. CDR3 nucleotide sequence: TGTGCCAGCAGCTCGAGGACGGGAATTAACACTGAAGCTTTCTTT. The encoded protein is CASSSRTGINTEAFF.

V is TRBV2 and J is TRBJ1-6; 11 bases are shared with TRBD1. J was trimmed by 5 bases and V by 7 bases; bases with no gene match: 10. The CDR3 loop spans 17 amino acids. Germline CDR1 and CDR2: SNHLY and FYNNEI. In nucleotides, the CDR3 is TGTGCCAGCACCGGGACAGGGGGATTTGTTGATAATTCACCCCTCCACTTT. Amino acid sequence: CASTGTGGFVDNSPLHF.

The rearrangement joins TRBV19 to TRBJ1-1; no clear D. Germline V gene data show CDR1 as LNHDA and CDR2 as SQIVND (reference sequence). Trimming took off 1 base at V and 0 bases at J, with 9 bases between the two ends. The CDR3 totals 15 residues. CDR3 bases: TGTGCCAGTAGTATAGGTCGAGGGATGAACACTGAAGCTTTCTTT. It encodes CASSIGRGMNTEAFF.

This chain joins TRBV6-1 and TRBJ1-5, with 7 bases identical to TRBD1. V gave up 5 bases and J gave up 4 bases; unmatched junction bases: 5. CDR3 length: 14 amino acids. The germline gives CDR1 MNHNS, CDR2 SASEGT. CDR3 nucleotide sequence: TGTGCCAGCAGTTTCGGGACAGAGAATCAGCCCCAGCATTTT. Protein: CASSFGTENQPQHF.

The V and J genes are TRBV10-2 and TRBJ2-3; TRBD1 matches 9 bases. This CDR3 is built from 13 residues. CDR1 is WSHSY and CDR2 is SAAADI in the germline V gene. The junction had 5 bases not matched to a gene; V was cut back by 7 bases and J by 6 bases. The CDR3 nucleotides read TGCGCCAGCACGGGACAGGGTTCCGATACGCAGTATTTT. Its translation is CASTGQGSDTQYF.

J is TRBJ1-4 and V is TRBV28; 8 bases agree with TRBD1. The CDR3 is made up of 15 amino acids. V was pared by 5 bases and J by 8 bases, with 10 bases of the junction left unmatched. Germline assignment: CDR1 MDHEN and CDR2 SYDVKM. DNA for the CDR3: TGTGCCAGCAGTCGCCTCGGACAGGGACGGGAAAAACTGTTTTTT. Amino acid sequence: CASSRLGQGREKLFF.

The rearrangement links TRBV11-2 to TRBJ2-3; D possibly corresponds to TRBD1 (5 bases). The germline V gene has CDR1 SGHAT and CDR2 FQNNGV. With 3 bases removed from V and 2 bases from J, the gap between germline ends came to 9 bases. This CDR3 contains 14 residues. The CDR3 DNA is TGTGCCAGCAGCTTCAGACAGTCCACAGATACGCAGTATTTT. It yields the protein CASSFRQSTDTQYF.

This chain joins TRBV6-4 and TRBJ2-3, with a weak D call TRBD1 (5 bases). V dropped 2 bases and J dropped 0 bases, with 9 bases sitting between them. Germline V gene lookup returns CDR1 MRHNA and CDR2 SNTAGT. This CDR3 has 15 amino acids. Here the CDR3 reads CASSDGATSTDTQYF. The CDR3 DNA follows: TGTGCCAGCAGTGACGGGGCCACTAGCACAGATACGCAGTATTTT.

By share, this clone ranks as medium-sized. V usage is TRBV5-1 and J usage is TRBJ1-1; D ambiguous. V lost 2 bases to trimming and J lost 0 bases, with 5 bases between them. CDR3 length: 13 amino acids. Germline V CDR1 and CDR2: SGHRS, YFSETQ. The CDR3 bases are TGCGCCAGCAGCTTAGAGCTGAACACTGAAGCTTTCTTT. It translates to CASSLELNTEAFF.

The chain combines TRBV5-1 with TRBJ2-5, with 10 bases lining up with TRBD2. CDR3 length: 15 amino acids. V was clipped by 5 bases and J by 1 base; unmatched bases: 5. Germline CDR1 and CDR2: SGHRS and YFSETQ. CDR3 region: CASSSLAGAQETQYF. The CDR3 bases are TGCGCCAGCAGTAGTCTAGCGGGGGCCCAAGAGACCCAGTACTTC.

The chain is built from TRBV6-5 and TRBJ1-2, with TRBD1 matching 7 bases. After removal of 5 bases from V and 8 bases from J, the junction contained 11 bases not matched to a gene. This CDR3 comprises 14 residues. The germline V gene has CDR1 MNHEY and CDR2 SVGAGI. The CDR3 DNA follows: TGTGCCAGCAGTCGCCTACAGGGGAGAGACGGCTACACCTTC. Translating it yields CASSRLQGRDGYTF.

The chain recombines TRBV5-1 with TRBJ2-7, with 7 bases lining up with TRBD1. This CDR3 spans 16 amino acids. CDR1 is SGHRS and CDR2 is YFSETQ in the germline V gene. The junction had 13 bases not matched to a gene; V was cut back by 4 bases and J by 3 bases. The CDR3 region is CASSLLGTAIVYEQYF. The CDR3 DNA reads TGCGCCAGCAGCCTCTTAGGGACAGCCATCGTCTACGAGCAGTACTTC.

This rearrangement joins TRBV7-9 to TRBJ2-7, with D perhaps TRBD1 (6 bases). CDR1 is SEHNR and CDR2 is FQNEAQ in the germline V gene (reference sequence). Trimming cost V 8 bases and J 1 base, with 15 bases left between them. The CDR3 length is 14 residues. Here the CDR3 reads CASGAGQSSYEQYF. CDR3 nucleotide sequence: TGTGCCAGCGGCGCCGGACAGTCTTCCTACGAGCAGTACTTC.

This chain links TRBV4-2 with TRBJ2-5; possibly TRBD1 for D (6 bases). The CDR3 runs 16 residues. The V end was cut by 0 bases, the J end by 6 bases, with 17 bases between. Germline CDR1 LGHNA, CDR2 YNFKEQ. The CDR3 spells CASSQDPGGWGQTQYF. The CDR3 bases are TGTGCCAGCAGCCAAGATCCGGGCGGATGGGGGCAGACCCAGTACTTC.

This clone was seen at least ten times. V is TRBV20-1 and J is TRBJ2-7; a weak D match, TRBD2 (6 bases). The CDR3 is 11 amino acids. Germline V CDR1 and CDR2: DFQATT, SNEGSKA (reference sequence). CDR3 sequence: CRGISGYEQYF. CDR3 nucleotides: TGCAGGGGAATTAGCGGCTACGAGCAGTACTTC.

CDR3 nucleotide sequence: TGTGCCAGCAGGACGAGGGACAGGGGCACAGATACGCAGTATTTT. Encoded protein: CASRTRDRGTDTQYF. The V gene is TRBV6-6, the J gene TRBJ2-3; 9 nucleotides agree with TRBD1. The V and J ends lost 6 bases and 1 base, in that order; junction bases with no gene match: 5. Germline loops: CDR1 MNHNY, CDR2 SVGAGI (reference sequence). This CDR3 has 15 residues.

The chain combines TRBV5-1 with TRBJ1-3; 7 nucleotides agree with TRBD1. The ends lost 0 bases at V and 10 bases at J; junction bases unmatched: 7. The CDR3 is 14 residues long. Germline V gene lookup returns CDR1 SGHRS and CDR2 YFSETQ. CDR3 DNA: TGCGCCAGCAGCTTGGGCGGACAGGCCGCGACCATATATTTT. Its protein product is CASSLGGQAATIYF.

The CDR3 spells CASSVGRGGRTDTQYF. Written as DNA, the CDR3 is TGTGCCAGCAGCGTAGGGCGGGGGGGCCGAACAGATACGCAGTATTTT. The chain carries TRBV9 and TRBJ2-3; 9 bases line up with TRBD2. CDR1 is SGDLS and CDR2 is YYNGEE in the germline V gene. V lost 0 bases, J lost 3 bases, and 5 bases stayed unmatched. There are 16 residues in the CDR3.

The rearrangement joins TRBV9 to TRBJ1-1; 8 nucleotides line up with TRBD1. Germline V CDR1 and CDR2: SGDLS, YYNGEE. This CDR3 contains 13 residues. J gave up 6 bases and V 0 bases, and 1 base lay outside the gene matches. The CDR3, as DNA: TGTGCCAGCAGCGTAGGACAGGGGTCTGAAGCTTTCTTT. Its translation is CASSVGQGSEAFF.

The chain employs TRBV7-2 and TRBJ2-5; 15 positions match TRBD2. The CDR3 spans 16 residues. V gave up 5 bases and J gave up 4 bases; unmatched junction bases: 5. Germline V CDR1 and CDR2: SGHTA, FQGNSA. The CDR3 loop reads CASSGLAGGQSETQYF. The CDR3 nucleotides read TGTGCCAGCAGCGGACTAGCGGGGGGGCAATCAGAGACCCAGTACTTC.

CDR3: CASSLAQGWADTQYF. CDR3 coding DNA: TGTGCCAGCAGCTTGGCCCAGGGATGGGCAGATACGCAGTATTTT. The chain has TRBV7-3 and TRBJ2-3; D is possibly TRBD1 (5 bases). With 3 bases removed from V and 4 bases from J, the gap between germline ends came to 14 bases. CDR1 and CDR2 (germline): SGHTA, FQGTGA. The CDR3 covers 15 residues.